This TCR beta chain originates from a study of blood T cell repertoires in COVID-19. Study at large: The study drew acute and convalescent COVID-19 samples from the United States, Italy and Spain. From T cells, B-cell-depleted T cells, or PBMCs came the material, which was cDNA or gDNA.

Source study methods: From reference gene primer amplification, estimates of nucleated cell counts were derived. TCRdb's copy holds only in-frame clones and misses some; the assay was immunoSEQ multiplex PCR. Clonal size and the V and J genes are those of that table, whereas D and trimming came from the DNA. The table includes roughly 150,000 clones, approximately 91% detected once. The CDR3 sequence is 17 residues long. V dropped 3 bases and J dropped 4; count of bases not matched to a gene: 8. In germline, CDR1 is KGHSH, CDR2 LQKENI. The clonotype was recovered from a woman in her 70s with acute or convalescent COVID-19. V gene TRBV18 combines with J gene TRBJ2-2; 10 nucleotides align to TRBD1. The sequencing input was peripheral blood. The DNA of the CDR3 is TGTGCCAGCTCACCCCCGGACAGGGGGTCTGTCACCGGGGAGCTGTTTTTT. The encoded protein is CASSPPDRGSVTGELFF.